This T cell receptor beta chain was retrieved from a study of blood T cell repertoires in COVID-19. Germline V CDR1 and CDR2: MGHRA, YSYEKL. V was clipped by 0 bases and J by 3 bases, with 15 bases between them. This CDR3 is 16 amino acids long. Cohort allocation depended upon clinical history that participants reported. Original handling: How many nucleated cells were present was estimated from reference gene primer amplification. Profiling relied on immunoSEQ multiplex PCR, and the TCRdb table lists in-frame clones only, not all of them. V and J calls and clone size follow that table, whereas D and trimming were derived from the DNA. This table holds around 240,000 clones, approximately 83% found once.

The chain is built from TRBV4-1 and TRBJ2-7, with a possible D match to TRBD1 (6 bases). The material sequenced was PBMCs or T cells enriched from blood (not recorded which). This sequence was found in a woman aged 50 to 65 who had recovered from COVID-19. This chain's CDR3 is CASSQDRGQTLYEQYF. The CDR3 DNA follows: TGCGCCAGCAGCCAAGATCGTGGACAGACCCTCTACGAGCAGTACTTC.